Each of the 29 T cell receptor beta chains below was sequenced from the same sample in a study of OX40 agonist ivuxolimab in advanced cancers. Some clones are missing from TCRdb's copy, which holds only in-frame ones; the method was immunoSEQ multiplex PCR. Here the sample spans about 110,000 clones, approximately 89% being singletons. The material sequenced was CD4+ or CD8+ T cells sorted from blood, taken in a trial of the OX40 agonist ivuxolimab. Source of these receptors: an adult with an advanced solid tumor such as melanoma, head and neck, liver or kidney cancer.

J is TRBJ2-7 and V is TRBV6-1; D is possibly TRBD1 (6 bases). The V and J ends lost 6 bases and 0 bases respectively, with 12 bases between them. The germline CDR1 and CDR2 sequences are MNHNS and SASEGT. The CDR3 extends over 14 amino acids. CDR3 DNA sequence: TGTGCCAGCAGGGGATGGGACAACTCCTACGAGCAGTACTTC. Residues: CASRGWDNSYEQYF.

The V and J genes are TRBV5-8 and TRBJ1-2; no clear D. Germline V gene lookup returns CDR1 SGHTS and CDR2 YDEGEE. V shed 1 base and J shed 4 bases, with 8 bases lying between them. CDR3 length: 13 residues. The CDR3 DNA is TGTGCCAGCAGCTTGAAGGAACCCTATGGCTACACCTTC. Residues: CASSLKEPYGYTF.

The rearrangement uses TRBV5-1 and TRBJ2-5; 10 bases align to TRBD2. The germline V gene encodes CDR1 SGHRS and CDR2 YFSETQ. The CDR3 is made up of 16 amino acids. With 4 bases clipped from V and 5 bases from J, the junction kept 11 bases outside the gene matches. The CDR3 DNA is TGCGCCAGCAGCAAGGGACTGAGCGGGGGGGCGGAGACCCAGTACTTC. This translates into CASSKGLSGGAETQYF.

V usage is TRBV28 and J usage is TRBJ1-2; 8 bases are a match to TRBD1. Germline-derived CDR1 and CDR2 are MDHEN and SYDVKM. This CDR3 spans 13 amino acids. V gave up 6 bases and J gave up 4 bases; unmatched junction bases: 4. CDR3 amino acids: CASSSQGGYGYTF. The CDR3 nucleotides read TGTGCCAGCAGCTCACAGGGGGGCTATGGCTACACCTTC.

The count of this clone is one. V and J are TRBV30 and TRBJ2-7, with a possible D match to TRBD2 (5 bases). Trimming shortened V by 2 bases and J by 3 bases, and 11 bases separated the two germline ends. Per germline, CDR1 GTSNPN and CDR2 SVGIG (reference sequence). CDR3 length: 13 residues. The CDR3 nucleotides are TGTGCCTGGAGTCCGCGACTAATCTACGAGCAGTACTTC. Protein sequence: CAWSPRLIYEQYF.

CDR3: CASSRGVVTGELFF. The CDR3 DNA reads as TGTGCCAGCAGCCGTGGGGTCGTAACCGGGGAGCTGTTTTTT. This chain links TRBV7-2 with TRBJ2-2; D remains unclear. Germline values: CDR1 SGHTA, CDR2 FQGNSA. V was clipped by 5 bases and J by 5 bases, with 12 bases between them. The CDR3 runs 14 residues.

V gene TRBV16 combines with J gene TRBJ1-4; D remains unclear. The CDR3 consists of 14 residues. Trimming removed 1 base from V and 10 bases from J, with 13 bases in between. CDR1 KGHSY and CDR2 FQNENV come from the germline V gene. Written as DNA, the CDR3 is TGTGCCAGCAGCCAATTGGGAGGATCCGGAAAACTGTTTTTT. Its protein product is CASSQLGGSGKLFF.

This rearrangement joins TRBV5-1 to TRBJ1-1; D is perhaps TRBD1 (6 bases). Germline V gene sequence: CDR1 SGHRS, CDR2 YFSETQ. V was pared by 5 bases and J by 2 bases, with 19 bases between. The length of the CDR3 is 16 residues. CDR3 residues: CASRLQGQNANTEAFF. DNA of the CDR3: TGCGCCAGCAGGTTGCAGGGACAAAATGCCAACACTGAAGCTTTCTTT.

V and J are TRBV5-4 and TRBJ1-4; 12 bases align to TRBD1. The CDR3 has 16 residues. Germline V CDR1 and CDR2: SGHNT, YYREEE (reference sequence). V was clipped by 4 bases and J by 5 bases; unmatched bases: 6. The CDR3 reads CASSPGTGGSNEKLFF. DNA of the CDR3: TGTGCCAGCAGCCCCGGGACAGGGGGCTCAAATGAAAAACTGTTTTTT. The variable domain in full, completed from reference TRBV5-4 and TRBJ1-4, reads ETGVTQSPTHLIKTRGQQVTLRCSSQSGHNTVSWYQQALGQGPQFIFQYYREEENGRGNFPPRFSGLQFPNYSSELNVNALELDDSALYLCASSPGTGGSNEKLFFGSGTQLSVL.

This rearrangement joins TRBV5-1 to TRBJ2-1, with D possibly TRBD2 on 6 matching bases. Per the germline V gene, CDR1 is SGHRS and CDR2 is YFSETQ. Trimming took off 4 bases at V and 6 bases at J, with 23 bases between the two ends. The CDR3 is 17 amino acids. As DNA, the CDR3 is TGCGCCAGCAGCCAAGACCTCCCGGACTACCGAATCAATGAGCAGTTCTTC. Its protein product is CASSQDLPDYRINEQFF.

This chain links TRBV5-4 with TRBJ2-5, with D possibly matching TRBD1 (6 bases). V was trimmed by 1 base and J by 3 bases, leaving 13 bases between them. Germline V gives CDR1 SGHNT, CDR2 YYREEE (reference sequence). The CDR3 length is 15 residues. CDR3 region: CASSLYQGKEETQYF. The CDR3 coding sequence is TGTGCCAGCAGCTTGTACCAGGGGAAAGAAGAGACCCAGTACTTC.

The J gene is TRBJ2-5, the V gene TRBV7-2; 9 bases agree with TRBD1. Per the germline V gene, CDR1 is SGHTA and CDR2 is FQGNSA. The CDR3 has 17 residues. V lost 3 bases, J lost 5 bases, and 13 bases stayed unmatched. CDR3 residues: CASSFAPPGQGRETQYF. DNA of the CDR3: TGTGCCAGCAGCTTCGCGCCACCGGGACAGGGAAGGGAGACCCAGTACTTC.

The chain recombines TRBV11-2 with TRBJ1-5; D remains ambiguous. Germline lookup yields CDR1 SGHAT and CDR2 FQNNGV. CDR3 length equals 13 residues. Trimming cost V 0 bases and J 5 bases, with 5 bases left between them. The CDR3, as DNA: TGTGCCAGCAGCTTAGACAGCTATCAGCCCCAGCATTTT. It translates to CASSLDSYQPQHF.

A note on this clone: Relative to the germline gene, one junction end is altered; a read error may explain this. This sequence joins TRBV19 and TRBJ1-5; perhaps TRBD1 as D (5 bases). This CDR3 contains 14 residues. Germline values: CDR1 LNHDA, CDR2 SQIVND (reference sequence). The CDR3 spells CASSDSSFNQAQHF. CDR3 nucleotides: TGTGCCAGCTCAGACAGTTCGTTCAATCAGGCCCAGCATTTT.

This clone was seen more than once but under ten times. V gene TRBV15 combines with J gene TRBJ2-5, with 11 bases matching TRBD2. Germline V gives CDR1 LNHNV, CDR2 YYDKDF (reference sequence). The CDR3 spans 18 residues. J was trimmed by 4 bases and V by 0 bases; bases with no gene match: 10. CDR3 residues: CATSRDEGLAGGPETQYF. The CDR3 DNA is TGTGCCACCAGCAGAGATGAGGGGCTAGCGGGGGGACCAGAGACCCAGTACTTC.

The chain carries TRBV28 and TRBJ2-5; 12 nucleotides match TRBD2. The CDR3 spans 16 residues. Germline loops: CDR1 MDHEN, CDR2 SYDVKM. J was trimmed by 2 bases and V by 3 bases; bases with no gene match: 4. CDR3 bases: TGTGCCAGCAGTTTGACTAGCGGGAGAGGGCAAGAGACCCAGTACTTC. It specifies CASSLTSGRGQETQYF.

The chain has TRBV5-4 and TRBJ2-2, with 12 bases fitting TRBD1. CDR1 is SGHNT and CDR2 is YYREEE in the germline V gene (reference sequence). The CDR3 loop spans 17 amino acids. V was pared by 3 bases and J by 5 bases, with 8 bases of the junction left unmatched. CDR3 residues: CASSSPGQGAFTGELFF. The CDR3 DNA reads TGTGCCAGCAGCTCCCCGGGACAGGGGGCTTTTACCGGGGAGCTGTTTTTT.

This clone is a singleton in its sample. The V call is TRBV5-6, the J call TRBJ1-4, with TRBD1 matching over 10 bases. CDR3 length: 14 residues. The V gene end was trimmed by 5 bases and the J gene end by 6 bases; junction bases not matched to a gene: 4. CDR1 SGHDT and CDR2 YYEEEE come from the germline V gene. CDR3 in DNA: TGTGCCAGCAGTTCCGGGACAGGGGATGAAAAACTGTTTTTT. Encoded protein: CASSSGTGDEKLFF.

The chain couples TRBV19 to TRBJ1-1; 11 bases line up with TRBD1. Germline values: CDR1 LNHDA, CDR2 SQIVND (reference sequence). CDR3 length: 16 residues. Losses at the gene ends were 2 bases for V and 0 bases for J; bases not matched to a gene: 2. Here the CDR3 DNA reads TGTGCCAGTAGTATATCGGGACAGGGGGTGAACACTGAAGCTTTCTTT. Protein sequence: CASSISGQGVNTEAFF.

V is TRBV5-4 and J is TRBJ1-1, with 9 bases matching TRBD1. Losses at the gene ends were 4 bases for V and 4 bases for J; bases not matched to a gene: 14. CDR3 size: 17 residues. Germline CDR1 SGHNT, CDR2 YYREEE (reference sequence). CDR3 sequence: CASSAEPGQGSSTEAFF. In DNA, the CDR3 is TGTGCCAGCAGCGCCGAACCGGGACAGGGCTCGTCCACTGAAGCTTTCTTT.

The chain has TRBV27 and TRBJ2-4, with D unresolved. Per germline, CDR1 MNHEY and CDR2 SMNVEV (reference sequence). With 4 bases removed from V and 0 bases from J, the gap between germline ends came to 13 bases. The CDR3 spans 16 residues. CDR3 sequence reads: CASSSTMTLAKNIQYF. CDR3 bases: TGTGCCAGCAGTTCTACTATGACCTTAGCCAAAAACATTCAGTACTTC.

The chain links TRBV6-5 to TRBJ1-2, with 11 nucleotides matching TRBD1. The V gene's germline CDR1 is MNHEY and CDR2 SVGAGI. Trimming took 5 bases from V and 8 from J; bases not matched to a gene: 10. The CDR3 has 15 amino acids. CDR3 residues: CASSGRDRGSWGYTF. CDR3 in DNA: TGTGCCAGCAGTGGCCGGGACAGGGGGTCGTGGGGCTACACCTTC.

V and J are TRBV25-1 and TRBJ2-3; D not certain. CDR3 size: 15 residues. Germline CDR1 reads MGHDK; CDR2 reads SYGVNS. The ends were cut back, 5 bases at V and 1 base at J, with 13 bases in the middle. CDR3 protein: CASSLGVWGTDTQYF. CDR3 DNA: TGTGCCAGCAGTTTAGGCGTGTGGGGCACAGATACGCAGTATTTT. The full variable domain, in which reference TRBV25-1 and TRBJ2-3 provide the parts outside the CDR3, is EADIYQTPRYLVIGTGKKITLECSQTMGHDKMYWYQQDPGMELHLIHYSYGVNSTEKGDLSSESTVSRIRTEHFPLTLESARPSHTSQYLCASSLGVWGTDTQYFGPGTRLTVL.

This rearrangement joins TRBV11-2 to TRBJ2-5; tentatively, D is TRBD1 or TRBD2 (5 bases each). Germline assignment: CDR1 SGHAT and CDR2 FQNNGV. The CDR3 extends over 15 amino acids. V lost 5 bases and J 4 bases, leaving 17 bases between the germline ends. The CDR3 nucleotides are TGTGCCAGCAGCCCATGGACACGAGGAGGAGAGACCCAGTACTTC. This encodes CASSPWTRGGETQYF.

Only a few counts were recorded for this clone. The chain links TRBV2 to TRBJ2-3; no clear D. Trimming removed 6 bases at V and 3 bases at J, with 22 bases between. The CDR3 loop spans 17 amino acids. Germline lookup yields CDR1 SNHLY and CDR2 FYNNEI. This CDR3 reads CASSARLGSTTTDTQYF. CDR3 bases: TGTGCCAGCAGCGCCAGACTTGGAAGTACGACGACAGATACGCAGTATTTT.

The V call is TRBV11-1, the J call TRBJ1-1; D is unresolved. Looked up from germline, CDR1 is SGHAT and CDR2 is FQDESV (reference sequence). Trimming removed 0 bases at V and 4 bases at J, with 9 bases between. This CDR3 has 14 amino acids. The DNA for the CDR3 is TGTGCCAGCAGCTTAGCCTCCAGATCCACTGAAGCTTTCTTT. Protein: CASSLASRSTEAFF.

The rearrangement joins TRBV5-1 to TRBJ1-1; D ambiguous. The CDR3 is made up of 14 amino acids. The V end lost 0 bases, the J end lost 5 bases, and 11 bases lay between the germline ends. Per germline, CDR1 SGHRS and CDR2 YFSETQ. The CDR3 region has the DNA TGCGCCAGCAGCTTGGACGCTTGGGGTACTGAAGCTTTCTTT. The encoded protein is CASSLDAWGTEAFF.

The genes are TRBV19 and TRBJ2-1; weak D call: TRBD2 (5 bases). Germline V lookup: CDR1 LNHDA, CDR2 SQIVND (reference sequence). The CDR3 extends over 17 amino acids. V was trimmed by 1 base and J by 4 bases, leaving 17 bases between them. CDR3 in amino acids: CASSIARGPGLYNEQFF. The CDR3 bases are TGTGCCAGTAGTATAGCAAGAGGACCAGGACTTTACAATGAGCAGTTCTTC.

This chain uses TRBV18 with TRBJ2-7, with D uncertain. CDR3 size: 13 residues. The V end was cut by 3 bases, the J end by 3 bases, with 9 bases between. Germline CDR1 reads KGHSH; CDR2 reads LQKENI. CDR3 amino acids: CASSPLALYEQYF. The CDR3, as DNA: TGTGCCAGCTCACCGCTCGCGCTCTACGAGCAGTACTTC.